This T cell receptor (beta chain) originates from a study of T cell repertoires in cytomegalovirus infection. TCRdb passed the reads through MiXCR, listing each CDR3 protein once. The profile shows 65,000 to 85,000 distinct CDR3 sequences, 25% to 30% of them singletons. The germline CDR1 and CDR2 sequences are MNHEY and SVGAGI. The CDR3 extends over 15 amino acids. V was clipped by 6 bases and J by 4 bases; unmatched bases: 10. The table lists this clonotype with a few counts. Antigen: not known. The chain links TRBV6-5 to TRBJ2-3; 7 nucleotides match TRBD1. The sequence was collected from a human donor in good health (CMV status not recorded). Some clones in this sample may be carry-over from other donors' samples. The sequenced sample was CD8+ T cells from cultured PBMCs, obtained from culture after CMV antigen stimulation. CDR3 bases: TGTGCCAGCAGCCGGACAGGAGTACCCTCAGATACGCAGTATTTT. As protein: CASSRTGVPSDTQYF.